Listed here are 26 T cell receptor beta chains from one sample, sequenced in a study of graft-versus-host responses after intestinal transplantation. The protocol was immunoSEQ multiplex PCR, while the TCRdb copy is restricted to in-frame clones and leaves out a portion. In the table there are 100,000 to 110,000 clones, about 90% of which are singletons. Their cognate antigens are unknown. The specimen was unstimulated CD4+ T cells sorted from spleen or lymph node cells, collected before transplant. The receptors stem from a human donor who was the organ donor for an intestinal transplant.

The rearrangement uses TRBV6-5 and TRBJ2-1, with D possibly being TRBD1 (5 bases). Germline V gene lookup returns CDR1 MNHEY and CDR2 SVGAGI. The CDR3 sequence is 12 residues long. V dropped 6 bases and J dropped 7 bases, with 10 bases sitting between them. The CDR3 sequence: CASRGHNNEQFF. The CDR3 coding sequence is TGTGCCAGCAGGGGGCATAATAATGAGCAGTTCTTC.

This rearrangement joins TRBV7-9 to TRBJ2-5, with 8 nucleotides matching TRBD1. The V gene's germline CDR1 is SEHNR and CDR2 FQNEAQ (reference sequence). This CDR3 is 15 amino acids long. V gave up 5 bases and J gave up 4 bases; unmatched junction bases: 9. The CDR3 here is CASSDQGAPGETQYF. The DNA of the CDR3 is TGTGCCAGCAGCGATCAGGGGGCGCCTGGAGAGACCCAGTACTTC.

This clone was seen once. This chain joins TRBV28 and TRBJ2-3; 7 bases are a match to TRBD1. CDR3 size: 13 residues. CDR1 is MDHEN and CDR2 is SYDVKM in the germline V gene. The CDR3 sequence: CAAVKGGTGTQYF. Here the CDR3 DNA reads TGTGCAGCGGTCAAAGGGGGCACTGGTACGCAGTATTTT.

This chain joins TRBV6-6 and TRBJ1-2; 10 bases line up with TRBD1. Germline V gives CDR1 MNHNY, CDR2 SVGAGI (reference sequence). V dropped 2 bases and J dropped 6; count of bases not matched to a gene: 9. The CDR3 has 16 amino acids. The CDR3 protein is CASSYALPGQGNGYTF. DNA of the CDR3: TGTGCCAGCAGTTACGCCCTACCGGGACAGGGGAATGGCTACACCTTC.

The chain couples TRBV7-8 to TRBJ1-2; 7 bases agree with TRBD1. Per the germline V gene, CDR1 is SGHVS and CDR2 is FQNEAQ. This CDR3 is built from 15 residues. Trimming took 2 bases from V and 4 from J; bases not matched to a gene: 7. This CDR3 is CASSLHGTVLYGYTF. The CDR3 bases are TGTGCCAGCAGCTTACACGGGACAGTACTCTATGGCTACACCTTC.

V usage is TRBV29-1 and J usage is TRBJ2-1, with 15 bases aligning to TRBD2. The CDR3 loop spans 20 amino acids. CDR1 and CDR2 (germline): SQVTM, ANQGSEA. J gave up 0 bases and V 0 bases, and 9 bases lay outside the gene matches. CDR3 loop: CSVEDGTSGGNKLSYNEQFF. The CDR3 DNA reads as TGCAGCGTTGAAGATGGGACTAGCGGGGGGAACAAGCTCTCCTACAATGAGCAGTTCTTC.

The CDR3 sequence: CASSAGAANYGYTF. The DNA of the CDR3 is TGTGCCAGCAGTGCAGGGGCGGCTAACTATGGCTACACCTTC. The genes are TRBV5-5 and TRBJ1-2; maybe TRBD1 (6 bases). CDR1 is SGHKS and CDR2 is YYEKEE in the germline V gene (reference sequence). V gave up 5 bases and J gave up 0 bases, with 11 bases separating them. CDR3 size: 14 residues.

This chain joins TRBV14 and TRBJ2-1; 7 bases map to TRBD1. Germline values: CDR1 SGHDN, CDR2 FVKESK. V shed 3 bases and J 1 base; nucleotides not matched to a gene: 6. This CDR3 is 16 amino acids long. CDR3 loop: CASSQDRIWSYNEQFF. The CDR3 nucleotides are TGTGCCAGCAGCCAGGACAGGATCTGGTCCTACAATGAGCAGTTCTTC. Supplemented by reference TRBV14 and TRBJ2-1, the full variable domain reads EAGVTQFPSHSVIEKGQTVTLRCDPISGHDNLYWYRRVMGKEIKFLLHFVKESKQDESGMPNNRFLAERTGGTYSTLKVQPAELEDSGVYFCASSQDRIWSYNEQFFGPGTRLTVL.

This chain joins TRBV5-1 and TRBJ2-3; 8 bases map to TRBD1. The CDR3 length is 15 residues. Germline V gene sequence: CDR1 SGHRS, CDR2 YFSETQ. V lost 2 bases to trimming and J lost 4 bases; unmatched junction nucleotides: 6. The CDR3 protein is CASSFWTGSADTQYF. CDR3 bases: TGCGCCAGCAGCTTCTGGACAGGGAGCGCAGATACGCAGTATTTT.

V usage is TRBV6-5 and J usage is TRBJ2-1; weak D call: TRBD1 (5 bases). Germline CDR1 and CDR2: MNHEY and SVGAGI. With 2 bases removed from V and 12 bases from J, the gap between germline ends came to 20 bases. This CDR3 spans 15 amino acids. CDR3 coding DNA: TGTGCCAGCAGTTACCGCAGGGAAAGTTTTAAGGGGCAGTTCTTC. Protein product: CASSYRRESFKGQFF.

This chain uses TRBV11-1 with TRBJ2-7; 9 positions agree with TRBD1. Germline-derived CDR1 and CDR2 are SGHAT and FQDESV (reference sequence). Trimming removed 0 bases from V and 5 bases from J; junction bases left unmatched: 5. The CDR3 is made up of 15 amino acids. The CDR3 nucleotides are TGTGCCAGCAGCTTAGCGGGACAGGGTTGGAACGAGCAGTACTTC. Residues: CASSLAGQGWNEQYF.

V and J are TRBV7-9 and TRBJ2-2, with 7 bases matching TRBD1. The trim removed 0 bases at V and 6 bases at J, leaving 13 bases unmatched. CDR3 length: 18 residues. The V gene's germline CDR1 is SEHNR and CDR2 FQNEAQ (reference sequence). The CDR3 is CASSLAARDSFNPGELFF. DNA for the CDR3: TGTGCCAGCAGCTTAGCAGCCCGGGACAGCTTTAACCCCGGGGAGCTGTTTTTT.

This chain uses TRBV30 with TRBJ2-7; D perhaps matches TRBD2 (5 bases). V dropped 3 bases and J dropped 4 bases, with 16 bases sitting between them. Germline assignment: CDR1 GTSNPN and CDR2 SVGIG (reference sequence). The CDR3 runs to 14 residues. CDR3 region: CAWRKTGIVYEQYF. The CDR3 DNA reads as TGTGCCTGGAGGAAGACGGGGATCGTGTACGAGCAGTACTTC.

Notes on this clone: Other DNA sequences in the same sample also yield this CDR3. The V gene is TRBV6-1, the J gene TRBJ1-5; 9 bases are shared with TRBD1. This CDR3 has 14 amino acids. Trimming cost V 6 bases and J 2 bases; bases outside gene matches: 2. The germline V gene has CDR1 MNHNS and CDR2 SASEGT. The CDR3 sequence is CASRRTGGNQPQHF. For the CDR3, the DNA is TGTGCCAGCAGGCGGACAGGGGGCAATCAGCCCCAGCATTTT.

The V and J genes are TRBV2 and TRBJ1-2; D gene ambiguous. The CDR3 has 12 residues. CDR1 is SNHLY, CDR2 FYNNEI, per germline. V was shortened by 6 bases and J by 4 bases, with 9 bases between the two germline ends. Here the CDR3 reads CASSDGFYGYTF. The CDR3 nucleotides are TGTGCCAGCAGCGACGGGTTCTATGGCTACACCTTC.

The chain couples TRBV29-1 to TRBJ1-1; 8 positions agree with TRBD1. This CDR3 is 14 amino acids long. Trimming took 5 bases from V and 0 from J; bases not matched to a gene: 5. The V gene's germline CDR1 is SQVTM and CDR2 ANQGSEA. The CDR3 region is CSVTGGGLNTEAFF. CDR3 nucleotides: TGCAGCGTTACAGGGGGTGGGTTGAACACTGAAGCTTTCTTT.

This chain joins TRBV19 and TRBJ1-1; 8 bases agree with TRBD1. Germline trimming cut 7 bases from V and 8 bases from J; bases unmatched to any gene: 24. This CDR3 comprises 18 residues. In germline, CDR1 is LNHDA, CDR2 SQIVND (reference sequence). The CDR3 protein is CASTLGGGTGAPLAEAFF. The CDR3 region has the DNA TGTGCCAGTACCCTGGGCGGGGGGACAGGAGCACCTTTGGCGGAAGCTTTCTTT.

This clone occurred once. This rearrangement joins TRBV1 to TRBJ1-2; TRBD1 reflects the table's D call only, with no check against the DNA. TRBV1 is deemed a pseudogene. The CDR3 is 14 residues long. The CDR3 coding sequence is TGCACCAGCAGCCAAGTCCAGGGGTCGGATGGCTACACCTTC. Translation gives CTSSQVQGSDGYTF.

This clone was recorded only once. The gene calls are TRBV29-1 and TRBJ2-7; D remains unclear. This CDR3 contains 13 residues. CDR1 is SQVTM, CDR2 ANQGSEA, per germline. The V end lost 6 bases, the J end lost 2 bases, and 14 bases lay between the germline ends. CDR3 protein: CSVWVEPPYEQYF. CDR3 DNA sequence: TGCAGCGTGTGGGTAGAACCCCCCTACGAGCAGTACTTC.

This chain connects TRBV28 to TRBJ1-5; D call uncertain. V was shortened by 5 bases and J by 7 bases, with 15 bases between the two germline ends. CDR1 MDHEN and CDR2 SYDVKM come from the germline V gene. The CDR3 totals 14 residues. CDR3 DNA sequence: TGTGCCAGCAGTCTACAATGGACCAGACAGCCCCAGCATTTT. This translates into CASSLQWTRQPQHF.

In the case of this clone: Other DNA variants within this sample encode the same CDR3. The genes are TRBV27 and TRBJ2-1, with 7 bases fitting TRBD2. Trimming took 8 bases from V and 4 from J; bases not matched to a gene: 8. Germline V lookup: CDR1 MNHEY, CDR2 SMNVEV (reference sequence). This CDR3 comprises 14 residues. CDR3 sequence (DNA): TGTGCCAGCGCCCGGGCGGGGGAATACAATGAGCAGTTCTTC. Protein: CASARAGEYNEQFF.

The chain combines TRBV30 with TRBJ1-6; D gene ambiguous. V was trimmed by 5 bases and J by 9 bases, leaving 8 bases between them. The CDR3 length is 11 residues. The V gene's germline CDR1 is GTSNPN and CDR2 SVGIG (reference sequence). CDR3 in DNA: TGTGCCTGGGGGCGTTCTTCACCCCTCCACTTT. Protein sequence: CAWGRSSPLHF.

V is TRBV18 and J is TRBJ1-2; 8 nucleotides align to TRBD1. The CDR3 covers 19 residues. Unmatched junction bases numbered 21, after V lost 3 bases and J lost 6 bases. Germline V lookup: CDR1 KGHSH, CDR2 LQKENI. The CDR3 loop reads CASSPSSGTGRIPWNGYTF. The CDR3 bases are TGTGCCAGCTCACCGAGTTCCGGGACAGGTCGAATACCCTGGAATGGCTACACCTTC.

The chain employs TRBV9 and TRBJ1-2, with no clear D. Trimming removed 4 bases from V and 4 bases from J, with 11 bases in between. Looked up from germline, CDR1 is SGDLS and CDR2 is YYNGEE. The CDR3 has 13 residues. The CDR3 region has the DNA TGTGCCAGCAGCTCCCGGGTCGGCTATGGCTACACCTTC. This gives the protein CASSSRVGYGYTF.

This clone was picked up a small number of times. CDR3 DNA: TGTGCCAGCAGCCCATTGGGGCTAGAGAGTGAAAAACTGTTTTTT. This translates into CASSPLGLESEKLFF. The J gene is TRBJ1-4, the V gene TRBV14; D is perhaps TRBD1 (5 bases). Trimming removed 4 bases from V and 7 bases from J, with 16 bases in between. CDR1 SGHDN and CDR2 FVKESK come from the germline V gene. The length of the CDR3 is 15 residues.

This chain links TRBV5-1 with TRBJ1-6; tentative D call: TRBD1 (6 bases). This CDR3 has 16 residues. The germline V gene has CDR1 SGHRS and CDR2 YFSETQ. Between the trimmed V and J ends, which lost 1 base and 5 bases, there was a span of 13 bases. Here the CDR3 DNA reads TGCGCCAGCAGCTTGTACCAAGGGGGAGATAATTCACCCCTCCACTTT. This sequence encodes CASSLYQGGDNSPLHF.